A single TCR beta chain is shown here with its context. This entry belongs to a study of T cell responses to AZD1222 COVID-19 vaccine. Clones were sequenced by immunoSEQ multiplex PCR, and TCRdb holds only the in-frame ones, with some missing. This table holds 120,000 or so clones, roughly 88% found once. V shed 0 bases and J shed 2 bases, with 20 bases lying between them. This CDR3 is built from 19 residues. Germline assignment: CDR1 KGHDR and CDR2 SFDVKD. This sequence joins TRBV24-1 and TRBJ2-3; possibly TRBD1 or TRBD2 for D (5 bases each). Specimen: peripheral blood, collected on day 0 of AZD1222 vaccination. The clonotype originates from an adult in good health. The DNA for the CDR3 is TGTGCCACCAGTGATTTGCGGGGAGCGCAGGGTCTAAACACAGATACGCAGTATTTT. This translates into CATSDLRGAQGLNTDTQYF.